Described below is a single T cell receptor beta chain sequence and its context. Its specificity is unknown. Investigators reverse transcribed all isolated RNA, so they sequenced expressed TCRB transcripts. Measured with immunoSEQ multiplex PCR; TCRdb has only the in-frame clones, and not every one. This table holds some 160,000 clones, about 9% found once. Only one heparinised blood draw was taken per donor, and its volume averaged roughly 120 mL. These data belong to a study of beta chain features in type 1 diabetes. Study-wide context: Sorted cell examination encompassed roughly 110 million cells across all samples. Findings and limits, study-wide: The analysis here could not establish whether HLA type shapes TCRB rearrangement. Shortening that was moderate but significant affected the TCRB CDR3s of Type 1 diabetes patients in all four CD4+ subsets.

The CDR3 spans 14 residues. Trimming removed 3 bases at V and 2 bases at J, with 10 bases between. Germline V lookup: CDR1 MGHRA, CDR2 YSYEKL. The origin of this receptor is a woman in her 30s with type 1 diabetes. Sequenced material: central memory CD4+ T cells from blood. The chain employs TRBV4-1 and TRBJ2-5; the D gene is possibly TRBD1 (6 bases). This CDR3 is CASSHAQGQETQYF. In nucleotides, the CDR3 is TGCGCCAGCAGCCACGCTCAGGGGCAAGAGACCCAGTACTTC.